This T cell receptor (beta chain) was observed in a study of blood T cell repertoires in COVID-19 (TCRdb year 2020). About the investigation overall: Samples covering the acute and convalescent phases of COVID-19 were provided by collaborators in the United States, Italy and Spain. The repertoires were made available in a free public database intended to serve as a resource for research on the immune response to SARS-CoV-2. The dataset comprised deeply sampled blood TCRbeta repertoires from subjects exposed to, actively infected with, or recovered from COVID-19. Nearly every sample came with metadata listing a de-identified subject ID, COVID-19 status, age in years and sex. Where available, HLA class I and class II types were taken from metadata supplied by the sample provider and were not determined by assay-based typing. The material from the prospective study consisted of cDNA or gDNA derived from T cells, B-cell-depleted T cells, or PBMCs. The samples were drawn from the first 160 participants of the ongoing ImmuneRACE study and from some 1,300 subjects provided by 6 global collaborators. Findings and caveats that apply to the study as a whole: The quantity of clinical and demographic metadata differed by source and by participant and was supplied without curation.

In the prospective study, participants were about 18 to 95 years old, resided in fewer than 25 geographic areas of the United States, and were enrolled through a virtual design. In the prospective study, participants were assigned to cohorts based on the clinical history participants reported in a screening survey and a study questionnaire. In the prospective study, mobile phlebotomists collected whole blood, serum and a nasopharyngeal or oropharyngeal swab from each participant. Prospective study participants could optionally give additional blood draws and questionnaires over an approximately two-month period. Blood samples from the prospective study were shipped frozen or at room temperature prior to DNA extraction. As for this clone: Its target antigen remains unknown. One base away there is no much larger clone; base qualities are not given.

TCRbeta CDR3 regions were amplified from genomic DNA using the immunoSEQ Assay, a bias-controlled multiplex PCR. On the study's bioinformatics: The number of nucleated cells in each sample was estimated from the amplification of reference gene primers within the assay. Sequence reads were collapsed and filtered to measure the absolute abundance of every unique TCRbeta CDR3 rearrangement. For each sample, productive Simpson clonality was calculated by taking the square root of Simpson's diversity index across productive rearrangements. TCRdb mirrors the immuneACCESS table, restricted to in-frame sequences. Some clones are absent from its copies; in checked studies, under half trace to an unresolved V gene, and the reason for the others is unknown. D and trimming were read from the DNA, whereas the V and J calls and clone size are those reported in that table. For this sample there are 280,000 or so clones; 90% appear just once. The ten biggest clones cover roughly 1.5% of the sample.

CDR1 and CDR2, looked up from the germline V gene, are SGHTA and FQGNSA. Compared with germline, V lacks 8 bases and J lacks 9 bases; bases without a gene match: 10. The CDR3 spans 14 residues, from the cysteine through the phenylalanine. Of all the DNA, just the CDR3 is kept, 42 bases in frame from base 1. The sample was PBMCs or T cells enriched from blood (not recorded which). The chain couples TRBV7-2 to TRBJ2-2; TRBD2 aligns with 9 central bases. The source is a woman aged 18 to 35 with acute COVID-19. The CDR3 protein: CASAPGLAGRELFF. The sequenced DNA is TGTGCCAGCGCCCCCGGCCTAGCGGGGCGGGAGCTGTTTTTT.